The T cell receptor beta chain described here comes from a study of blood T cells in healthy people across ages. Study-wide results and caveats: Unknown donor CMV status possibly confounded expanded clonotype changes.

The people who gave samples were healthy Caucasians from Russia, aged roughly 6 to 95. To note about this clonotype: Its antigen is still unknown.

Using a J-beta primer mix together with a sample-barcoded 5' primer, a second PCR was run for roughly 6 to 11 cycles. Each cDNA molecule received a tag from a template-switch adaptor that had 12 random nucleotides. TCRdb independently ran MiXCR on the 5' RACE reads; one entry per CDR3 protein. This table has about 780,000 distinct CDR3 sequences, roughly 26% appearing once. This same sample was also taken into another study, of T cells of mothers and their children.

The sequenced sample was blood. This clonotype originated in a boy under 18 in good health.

CDR3 residues: CASSPQGVYEKLFF. Here the CDR3 DNA reads TGCGCCAGCAGCCCACAGGGGGTGTATGAAAAACTGTTTTTT. V and J are TRBV4-1 and TRBJ1-4; 8 bases are shared with TRBD1. The CDR3 extends over 14 amino acids. In germline, CDR1 is MGHRA, CDR2 YSYEKL. The ends lost 4 bases at V and 6 bases at J; junction bases unmatched: 4.